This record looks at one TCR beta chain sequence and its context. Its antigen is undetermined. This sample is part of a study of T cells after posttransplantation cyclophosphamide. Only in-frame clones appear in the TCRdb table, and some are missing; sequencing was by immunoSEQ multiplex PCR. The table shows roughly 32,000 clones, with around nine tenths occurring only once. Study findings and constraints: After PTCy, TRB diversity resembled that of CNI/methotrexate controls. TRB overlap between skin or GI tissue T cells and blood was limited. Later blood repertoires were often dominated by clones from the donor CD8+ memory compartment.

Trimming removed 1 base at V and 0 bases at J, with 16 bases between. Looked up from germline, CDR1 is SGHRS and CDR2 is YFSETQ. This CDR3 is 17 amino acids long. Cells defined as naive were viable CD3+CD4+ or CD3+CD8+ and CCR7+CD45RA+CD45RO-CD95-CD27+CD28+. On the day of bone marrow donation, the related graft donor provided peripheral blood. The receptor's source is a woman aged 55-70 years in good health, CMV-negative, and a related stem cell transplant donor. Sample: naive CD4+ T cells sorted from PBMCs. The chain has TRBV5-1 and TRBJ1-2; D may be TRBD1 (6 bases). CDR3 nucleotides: TGCGCCAGCAGCTTGTCGGGGGGGGCTCAAGCTAACTATGGCTACACCTTC. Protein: CASSLSGGAQANYGYTF.